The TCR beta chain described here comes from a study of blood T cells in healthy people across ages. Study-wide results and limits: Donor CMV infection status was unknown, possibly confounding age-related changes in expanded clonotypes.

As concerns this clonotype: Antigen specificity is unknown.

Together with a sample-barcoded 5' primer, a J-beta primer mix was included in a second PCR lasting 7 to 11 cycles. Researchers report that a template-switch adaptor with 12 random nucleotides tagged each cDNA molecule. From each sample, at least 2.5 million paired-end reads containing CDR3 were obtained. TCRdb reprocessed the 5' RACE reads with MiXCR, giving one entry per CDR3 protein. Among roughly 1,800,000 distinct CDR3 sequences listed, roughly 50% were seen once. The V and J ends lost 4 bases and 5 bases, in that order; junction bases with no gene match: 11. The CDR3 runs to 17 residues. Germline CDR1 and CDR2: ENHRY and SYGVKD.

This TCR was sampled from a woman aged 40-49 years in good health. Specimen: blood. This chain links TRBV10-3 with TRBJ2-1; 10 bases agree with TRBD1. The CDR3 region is CAISVSSGTGVDNEQFF. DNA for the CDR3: TGTGCCATCAGTGTTTCTTCTGGGACAGGGGTTGACAATGAGCAGTTCTTC.